Listed below are T cell receptor beta chains from one sample, sequenced in a study of beta chain features in type 1 diabetes. Profiled with immunoSEQ multiplex PCR; TCRdb holds only in-frame clones, not every one. The sample has over 500,000 clones; around 15% are singletons. Sequenced input: naive CD4+ T cells from blood. Receptors originate from a man between 18 and 29 years old in good health. The CDR3 runs from the conserved cysteine through the conserved F or W. Each record gives: V gene, CDR3 length, clone size, J gene, D gene, CDR3 protein, CDR3 DNA. A D gene is named only where the DNA matches it firmly. Rows may omit the clone size; those that give it use once, few, many or a size class.

TRBV7-2,13,few,TRBJ2-7,-,CASSLLEGYEQYF,TGTGCCAGCAGCCTTCTTGAAGGCTACGAGCAGTACTTC
TRBV29-1,12,-,TRBJ1-1,TRBD1,CSVNRGGTEAFF,TGCAGCGTTAACAGGGGCGGGACTGAAGCTTTCTTT
TRBV7-8,16,-,TRBJ1-1,-,CASSGKGTAMNTEAFF,TGTGCCAGCAGCGGAAAGGGGACGGCCATGAACACTGAAGCTTTCTTT
TRBV2,14,-,TRBJ1-2,TRBD1,CASSGDRGQFGYTF,TGTGCCAGCAGTGGGGACAGGGGGCAATTTGGCTACACCTTC
TRBV6-1,15,once,TRBJ1-1,TRBD1,CASRTTGNPTSQAFF,TGTGCCAGCAGGACGACAGGGAACCCGACCTCTCAAGCTTTCTTT
TRBV7-2,17,-,TRBJ1-5,TRBD1,CASSLADSGRGVRPQHF,TGTGCCAGCAGCTTAGCAGACTCCGGCAGGGGGGTTAGACCCCAGCATTTT
TRBV18,14,-,TRBJ2-5,-,CASSPLGSQETQYF,TGTGCCAGCTCTCCCTTAGGGAGCCAGGAGACCCAGTACTTC
TRBV5-1,13,-,TRBJ1-2,-,CASSPPQAYGYTF,TGCGCCAGCAGCCCACCTCAAGCCTATGGCTACACCTTC
TRBV9,16,-,TRBJ2-1,TRBD2,CASSVTMRGGSNEQFF,TGTGCCAGCAGCGTAACGATGCGGGGGGGATCTAATGAGCAGTTCTTC
TRBV29-1,14,-,TRBJ1-2,-,CSAVGGADNYGYTF,TGCAGCGCGGTTGGGGGCGCCGATAACTATGGCTACACCTTC
TRBV9,16,few,TRBJ2-3,-,CASSPQGLGRTDTQYF,TGTGCCAGCAGCCCACAGGGTTTAGGTCGTACAGATACGCAGTATTTT
TRBV29-1,12,-,TRBJ1-2,TRBD1,CSVGQGGYGYTF,TGCAGCGTTGGCCAGGGGGGCTATGGCTACACCTTC
TRBV5-1,14,-,TRBJ1-4,TRBD1,CASSFRQGNEKLFF,TGCGCCAGCAGCTTCAGACAGGGGAATGAAAAACTGTTTTTT
TRBV21-1,17,few,TRBJ1-2,-,CASSEKGSDRGQYGYTF,TGTGCCAGCAGCGAAAAGGGCAGTGACAGGGGACAGTATGGCTACACCTTC
TRBV7-9,15,few,TRBJ2-3,-,CASSPQGFSTDTQYF,TGTGCCAGCAGCCCACAGGGATTTAGCACAGATACGCAGTATTTT
TRBV25-1,14,-,TRBJ1-1,-,CASSESHENTEAFF,TGTGCCAGCAGTGAATCCCACGAGAACACTGAAGCTTTCTTT
TRBV7-2,14,-,TRBJ1-2,-,CASSTRGGYYGYTF,TGTGCCAGCAGCACCCGGGGGGGATACTATGGCTACACCTTC
TRBV7-3,14,-,TRBJ2-2,TRBD1,CASSLDREAGELFF,TGTGCCAGCAGCTTAGACAGGGAAGCCGGGGAGCTGTTTTTT
TRBV28,16,few,TRBJ1-2,TRBD1,CASSSPPGQGRYGYTF,TGTGCCAGCAGCTCTCCTCCGGGACAGGGAAGGTATGGCTACACCTTC
TRBV7-9,15,-,TRBJ2-3,TRBD1,CASSLEGTGGDTQYF,TGTGCCAGCAGCTTAGAGGGGACAGGGGGCGATACGCAGTATTTT
TRBV10-3,17,-,TRBJ2-1,-,CATAVQGLYSGYNEQFF,TGTGCCACCGCGGTTCAGGGGCTATATTCCGGCTACAATGAGCAGTTCTTC
TRBV20-1,11,-,TRBJ1-5,-,CSASEGQPQHF,TGCAGTGCTAGTGAGGGTCAGCCCCAGCATTTT
TRBV28,15,few,TRBJ2-7,TRBD2,CASSHTSGGAYEQYF,TGTGCCAGCAGCCATACTAGCGGGGGGGCCTACGAGCAGTACTTC
TRBV29-1,12,-,TRBJ1-2,-,CSLREEGYGYTF,TGCAGCCTGCGGGAGGAAGGCTATGGCTACACCTTC
TRBV10-3,17,few,TRBJ1-4,-,CAISEVQPVGRREKLFF,TGTGCCATCAGTGAAGTCCAACCGGTCGGGAGGAGGGAAAAACTGTTTTTT
TRBV27,18,-,TRBJ2-3,-,CASSLYPRSWDSTDTQYF,TGTGCCAGCAGTCTCTACCCAAGGTCCTGGGATAGCACAGATACGCAGTATTTT
TRBV6-6,14,-,TRBJ1-6,-,CASRFISSDSPLHF,TGTGCCAGCAGATTTATCTCCTCGGATTCACCCCTCCACTTT
TRBV7-8,13,few,TRBJ2-1,-,CASSFGRENEQFF,TGTGCCAGCAGCTTTGGACGGGAAAATGAGCAGTTCTTC
TRBV5-1,16,-,TRBJ2-6,-,CASSRPPGSGANVLTF,TGCGCCAGCAGCCGCCCCCCAGGCTCTGGGGCCAACGTCCTGACTTTC
TRBV6-5,16,few,TRBJ2-1,-,CASSYGLTLWRPEQFF,TGTGCCAGCAGTTACGGATTGACCCTATGGAGACCTGAGCAGTTCTTC
TRBV4-2,17,-,TRBJ2-7,TRBD2,CASSQPTSGRSDYEQYF,TGTGCCAGCAGCCAACCCACTAGCGGGAGGTCCGACTACGAGCAGTACTTC
TRBV1,16,few,TRBJ1-1,-,CTSSQEMYKKAAKRFF,TGCACCAGCAGCCAAGAGATGTACAAGAAGGCAGCCAAGCGGTTCTTT
TRBV21-1,14,many,TRBJ2-2,-,CPHDASGGTGELFF,TGCCCCCACGACGCTAGCGGGGGCACCGGGGAGCTGTTTTTT
TRBV4-1,16,-,TRBJ2-3,TRBD1,CASSQDGYRGTDTQYF,TGCGCCAGCAGCCAAGATGGTTACAGGGGAACAGATACGCAGTATTTT
TRBV28,13,-,TRBJ2-5,-,CASSLKGQETQYF,TGTGCCAGCAGTTTAAAGGGTCAAGAGACCCAGTACTTC
TRBV28,13,-,TRBJ1-3,-,CASGRTVGNTIYF,TGTGCCAGCGGTCGAACAGTTGGAAACACCATATATTTT
TRBV7-2,16,few,TRBJ1-2,-,CASSLGTAPRLGGYTF,TGTGCCAGCAGCTTAGGGACAGCTCCCCGTCTTGGCGGCTACACCTTC
TRBV6-5,12,few,TRBJ1-1,-,CASRNPALRAFF,TGTGCCAGCAGGAACCCGGCCCTCAGAGCTTTCTTT
TRBV18,15,-,TRBJ1-2,-,CASSPYSGGSEGYTF,TGTGCCAGCTCACCCTACTCTGGGGGCTCGGAAGGCTACACCTTC
TRBV5-1,12,-,TRBJ2-3,-,CASSGAGDTQYF,TGCGCCAGCAGCGGGGCGGGAGATACGCAGTATTTT
TRBV6-5,15,few,TRBJ1-2,-,CASSSVTGANYGYTF,TGTGCCAGCAGTTCGGTGACAGGAGCCAACTATGGCTACACCTTC
TRBV27,12,once,TRBJ1-5,-,CASTDGFQPQHF,TGTGCCAGCACCGACGGGTTTCAGCCCCAGCATTTT
TRBV20-1,11,-,TRBJ2-5,-,CSATGIETQYF,TGCAGTGCTACAGGGATAGAGACCCAGTACTTC
TRBV29-1,12,-,TRBJ2-7,-,CSVGPGSYEQYF,TGCAGCGTTGGACCCGGGTCCTACGAGCAGTACTTC
TRBV9,18,-,TRBJ1-1,TRBD1,CASSDTRDRGLVNTEAFF,TGTGCCAGCAGCGACACCCGGGACAGGGGGTTGGTAAACACTGAAGCTTTCTTT
TRBV6-6,14,many,TRBJ2-7,-,CASSLLTGAYEQYF,TGTGCCAGCAGCCTCCTCACCGGCGCCTACGAGCAGTACTTC
TRBV6-5,14,-,TRBJ2-3,TRBD2,CASRGLASRDTQYF,TGTGCCAGCAGGGGACTAGCGTCTCGGGATACGCAGTATTTT
TRBV7-3,16,once,TRBJ2-2,TRBD1,CASSRGGTGVTGELFF,TGTGCCAGCAGCCGCGGCGGGACAGGGGTAACCGGGGAGCTGTTTTTT
TRBV25-1,15,few,TRBJ1-4,-,CASSTPQGLSEKLFF,TGTGCCAGCAGTACACCCCAGGGGTTGAGTGAAAAACTGTTTTTT
TRBV7-2,13,few,TRBJ2-3,-,CASSGSRTDTQYF,TGTGCCAGCAGCGGGTCTCGCACAGATACGCAGTATTTT
TRBV18,17,-,TRBJ1-6,-,CASSPSPPTDSNSPLHF,TGTGCCAGCTCACCATCCCCGCCGACAGATTCGAATTCACCCCTCCACTTT
TRBV15,14,-,TRBJ2-7,TRBD1,CATSKGQGLLEQYF,TGTGCCACCAGCAAGGGACAGGGCCTCCTCGAGCAGTACTTC
TRBV18,19,-,TRBJ2-2,TRBD2,CASSPPRVLAGRNTGELFF,TGTGCCAGCTCACCACCGAGGGTACTAGCGGGCCGGAACACCGGGGAGCTGTTTTTT
TRBV30,15,few,TRBJ1-6,-,CAWSVRTRYNSPLHF,TGTGCCTGGAGTGTCCGGACCAGGTATAATTCACCCCTCCACTTT
TRBV7-2,18,few,TRBJ2-7,TRBD2,CASSLLGASGGPFYEQYF,TGTGCCAGCAGCTTACTGGGAGCTAGCGGGGGCCCGTTCTACGAGCAGTACTTC
TRBV5-1,15,-,TRBJ2-5,-,CASSLESQTQETQYF,TGCGCCAGCAGCTTGGAGTCTCAGACACAAGAGACCCAGTACTTC
TRBV5-1,15,-,TRBJ2-7,-,CASQIEGRTNYEQYF,TGCGCCAGCCAAATCGAGGGACGAACGAACTACGAGCAGTACTTC
TRBV9,16,-,TRBJ2-5,-,CASSTGDSDIQETQYF,TGTGCCAGCAGTACGGGGGACAGCGACATTCAAGAGACCCAGTACTTC
TRBV6-5,14,-,TRBJ1-1,-,CASSYLTVNTEAFF,TGTGCCAGCAGTTACCTGACAGTTAACACTGAAGCTTTCTTT
TRBV6-5,15,-,TRBJ2-7,TRBD1,CASRDPTTGAYEQYF,TGTGCCAGCAGGGATCCGACGACAGGGGCCTACGAGCAGTACTTC